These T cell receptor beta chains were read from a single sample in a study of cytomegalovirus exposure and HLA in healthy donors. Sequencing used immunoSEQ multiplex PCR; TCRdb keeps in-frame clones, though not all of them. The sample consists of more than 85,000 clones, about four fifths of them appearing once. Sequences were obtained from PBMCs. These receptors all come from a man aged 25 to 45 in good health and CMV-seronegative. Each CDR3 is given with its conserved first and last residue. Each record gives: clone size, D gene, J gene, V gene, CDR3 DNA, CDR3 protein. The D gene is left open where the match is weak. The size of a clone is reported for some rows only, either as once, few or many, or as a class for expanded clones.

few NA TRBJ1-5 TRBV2 TGTGCCAGCAGTGAAGACGGGATTAGCAATCAGCCCCAGCATTTT CASSEDGISNQPQHF
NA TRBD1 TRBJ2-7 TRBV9 TGTGCCAGCAGCGTAGAACAGGGGGTTACCTACGAGCAGTACTTC CASSVEQGVTYEQYF
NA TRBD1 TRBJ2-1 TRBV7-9 TGTGCCAGCAGCACAATACAGGGGGCGAAGCAGTTCTTC CASSTIQGAKQFF
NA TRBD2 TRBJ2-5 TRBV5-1 TGCGCCAGCAGTTCTCATTTGACTAGCGGGGGGGCCGGTGAGACCCAGTACTTC CASSSHLTSGGAGETQYF
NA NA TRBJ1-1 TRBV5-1 TGCGCCAGCAGGTATTGGGGGGTCGACACTGAAGCTTTCTTT CASRYWGVDTEAFF
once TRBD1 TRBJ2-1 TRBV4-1 TGCGCCAGCAGCACCGGGACAGGGAGCTCCTACAATGAGCAGTTCTTC CASSTGTGSSYNEQFF
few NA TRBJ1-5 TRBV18 TGTGCCAGCTCACCAGGCCTCAATCAGCCCCAGCATTTT CASSPGLNQPQHF
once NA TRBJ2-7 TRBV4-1 TGCGCCAGCAGTCGACAGGCCGACTACGAGCAGTACTTC CASSRQADYEQYF
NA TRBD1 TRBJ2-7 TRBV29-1 TGCAGCGCGGGACAGAACGAGCAGTACTTC CSAGQNEQYF
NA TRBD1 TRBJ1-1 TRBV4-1 TGCGCCAGCCGCACAACAGGGGGTCCGTCGATGAACACTGAAGCTTTCTTT CASRTTGGPSMNTEAFF
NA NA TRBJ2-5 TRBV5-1 TGCGCCAGCAGCTCTACAGGGCTCGCTGAGACCCAGTACTTC CASSSTGLAETQYF
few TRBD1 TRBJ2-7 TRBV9 TGTGCCAGCAGCGTAGGACAGGGGTCGGGCTACGAGCAGTACTTC CASSVGQGSGYEQYF
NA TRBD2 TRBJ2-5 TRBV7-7 TGTGCCAGCAGCTTATACGGGAGGGCCGGCGAGACCCAGTACTTC CASSLYGRAGETQYF
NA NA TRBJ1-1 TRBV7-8 TGTGCCAGCAGGAGAGAGGACGGGGTCGCTGAAGCTTTCTTT CASRREDGVAEAFF
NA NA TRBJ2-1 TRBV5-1 TGCGCCAGCAGCTTACTAGGGAGTTCCGACAATGAGCAGTTCTTC CASSLLGSSDNEQFF
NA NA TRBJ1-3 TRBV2 TGTGCCAGCTCGGCCCCGGGGTTTAACACCATATATTTT CASSAPGFNTIYF
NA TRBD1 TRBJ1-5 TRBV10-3 TGTGCCATCAGTACCGGGACAGGGTTCAATCAGCCCCAGCATTTT CAISTGTGFNQPQHF
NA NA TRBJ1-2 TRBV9 TGTGCCAGCAGCCCCGGGACACGGGACTATGGCTACACCTTC CASSPGTRDYGYTF
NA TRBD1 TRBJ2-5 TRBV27 TGTGCCAGCAGTCCGGGGACAGGTCCAGAGACCCAGTACTTC CASSPGTGPETQYF
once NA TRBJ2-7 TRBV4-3 TGCGCCAGCAGCCAAGAGACTGATACCTACGAGCAGTACTTC CASSQETDTYEQYF
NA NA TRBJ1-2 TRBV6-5 TGTGCCAGCAGTTATACAGGGAACTATGGCTACACCTTC CASSYTGNYGYTF
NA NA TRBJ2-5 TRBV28 TGTGCCAGCAGCTTTACTAGGTTGATAGAGACCCAGTACTTC CASSFTRLIETQYF
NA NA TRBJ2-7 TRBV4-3 TGCGCCAGCAGCCAAGCTACAGGTGATTGGGACGAGCAGTACTTC CASSQATGDWDEQYF
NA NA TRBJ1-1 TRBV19 TGTGCCAGTAGTATAGATTGGGCGGGGAACACTGAAGCTTTCTTT CASSIDWAGNTEAFF
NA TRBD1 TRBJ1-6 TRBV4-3 TGCGCCAGCAGCCTCCGGGACAGCAATAATTCACCCCTCCACTTT CASSLRDSNNSPLHF
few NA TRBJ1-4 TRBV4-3 TGCGCCAGCAGCCAAGATCATCGGGGGAGGGGTGAAAAACTGTTTTTT CASSQDHRGRGEKLFF
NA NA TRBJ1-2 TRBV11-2 TGTGCCAGCAGCTCCACGGACAGACCCCTCTATGGCTACACCTTC CASSSTDRPLYGYTF
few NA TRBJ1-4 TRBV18 TGTGCCAGCTCACCAGAGAATAATGAAAAACTGTTTTTT CASSPENNEKLFF
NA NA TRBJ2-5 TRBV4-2 TGTGCCAGCAGCCAAGCGGGGTCTAGCAGATGGGAGACCCAGTACTTC CASSQAGSSRWETQYF
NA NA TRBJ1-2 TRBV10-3 TGTGCCATCAGTGAGTCTTTCCCGGACAGAACTAACTATGGCTACACCTTC CAISESFPDRTNYGYTF
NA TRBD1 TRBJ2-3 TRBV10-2 TGCGCCAGCAGGAGAGGACAGGGTACCACAGATACGCAGTATTTT CASRRGQGTTDTQYF
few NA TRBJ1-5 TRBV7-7 TGTGCTAGCAGCTTAGATAGAAATCAGCCCCAGCATTTT CASSLDRNQPQHF
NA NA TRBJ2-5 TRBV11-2 TGTGCCAGCAGGGGAGAACGGATAGTCCAGTACTTC CASRGERIVQYF
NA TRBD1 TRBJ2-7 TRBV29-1 TGCAGCGTTGAACTGGACAGGAATTACGAGCAGTACTTC CSVELDRNYEQYF
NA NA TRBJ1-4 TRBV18 TGTGCCAGCTCACCCCCGGGGGCAACTAATGAAAAACTGTTTTTT CASSPPGATNEKLFF
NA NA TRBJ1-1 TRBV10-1 TGCGCCAGCAGACAGGGTGGAAACACTGAAGCTTTCTTT CASRQGGNTEAFF
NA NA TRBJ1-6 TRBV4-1 TGCGCCAGCAGCCAAGAGGGGGCAGGGAATTCACCCCTCCACTTT CASSQEGAGNSPLHF
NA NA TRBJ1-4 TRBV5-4 TGTGCCAGCAGCTTTGTGGGCAGGGGCGAAAAACTGTTTTTT CASSFVGRGEKLFF
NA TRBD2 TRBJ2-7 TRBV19 TGTGCCAGTAGTTTGACTAGCGGGAGCGGCCTACCCTACGAGCAGTACTTC CASSLTSGSGLPYEQYF
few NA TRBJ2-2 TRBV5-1 TGCGCCAGCAGCTTGGAATCGGGAGTTACCGGGGAGCTGTTTTTT CASSLESGVTGELFF
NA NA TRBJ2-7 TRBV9 TGTGCCAGCAGCCCCAACTTCTGGCGGGGTGTGGGCGAGCAGTACTTC CASSPNFWRGVGEQYF
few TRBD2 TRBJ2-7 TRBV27 TGTGCCAGCAGTTTTGGTCTCCCTAGCGGGAGGGACGGGGAGCAGTACTTC CASSFGLPSGRDGEQYF
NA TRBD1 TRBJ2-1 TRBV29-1 TGCAGCGGCACGACAGGGAATGAGCAGTTCTTC CSGTTGNEQFF
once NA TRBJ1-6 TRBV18 TGTGCCAGCTCACCATCAGGGCCTAATTCACCCCTCCACTTT CASSPSGPNSPLHF
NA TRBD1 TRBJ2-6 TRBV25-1 TGTGCCAGCAGTTTTAATCAGGGGGCGCGGGATGGGGCCAACGTCCTGACTTTC CASSFNQGARDGANVLTF
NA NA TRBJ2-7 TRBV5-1 TGCGCCAGCGGGGCAGGAGATTTTAGCTACGAGCAGTACTTC CASGAGDFSYEQYF
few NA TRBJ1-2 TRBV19 TGTGCCAGTAGTCGCAAAGTTCACCCTAGCTATGGCTACACCTTC CASSRKVHPSYGYTF
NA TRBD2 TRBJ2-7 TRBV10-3 TGTGCCACTACCGGACTAGCGGAAACCTACGAGCAGTACTTC CATTGLAETYEQYF